What follows are 4 T cell receptor beta chains derived from one specimen sequenced in a study of cytomegalovirus exposure and HLA in healthy donors. Measured with immunoSEQ multiplex PCR; TCRdb has only the in-frame clones, and not every one. The sample contains roughly 100,000 clones, approximately 94% of which appear only once. The sequencing input was PBMCs. Every receptor here comes from a woman aged 18-29 years in good health and CMV-seronegative.

The chain has TRBV7-2 and TRBJ1-4; D is ambiguous. CDR3 length: 14 amino acids. CDR1 is SGHTA and CDR2 is FQGNSA in the germline V gene. Between the trimmed V and J ends, which lost 5 bases and 2 bases, there was a span of 9 bases. CDR3 amino acids: CASSTYPTNEKLFF. In nucleotides, the CDR3 is TGTGCCAGCAGCACCTACCCGACTAATGAAAAACTGTTTTTT.

The chain carries TRBV7-8 and TRBJ1-5; no clear D. This CDR3 comprises 16 residues. The ends were cut back, 5 bases at V and 7 bases at J, with 21 bases in the middle. Germline values: CDR1 SGHVS, CDR2 FQNEAQ. This chain's CDR3 is CASSKLSPVERQPQHF. The CDR3 coding sequence is TGTGCCAGCAGCAAATTAAGTCCGGTAGAGCGGCAGCCCCAGCATTTT.

The chain recombines TRBV4-2 with TRBJ1-1; a weak D match, TRBD1 (5 bases). V was cut by 0 bases and J by 0 bases, with 14 bases left in between. This CDR3 comprises 17 residues. CDR1 is LGHNA, CDR2 YNFKEQ, per germline. CDR3 sequence (DNA): TGTGCCAGCAGCCAAGATCAGGGAAGTCGGGTGAACACTGAAGCTTTCTTT. Translating gives CASSQDQGSRVNTEAFF.

This clone appeared a single time. The rearrangement uses TRBV7-8 and TRBJ2-1; D possibly corresponds to TRBD2 (6 bases). This CDR3 is 15 amino acids long. Per the germline V gene, CDR1 is SGHVS and CDR2 is FQNEAQ. V lost 1 base to trimming and J lost 4 bases, with 11 bases between them. CDR3 coding DNA: TGTGCCAGCAGCTTAGGTCCCGGACTATACAATGAGCAGTTCTTC. Translating gives CASSLGPGLYNEQFF. Full variable domain (remainder filled in from reference TRBV7-8 and TRBJ2-1): GAGVSQSPRYKVAKRGQDVALRCDPISGHVSLFWYQQALGQGPEFLTYFQNEAQLDKSGLPSDRFFAERPEGSVSTLKIQRTQQEDSAVYLCASSLGPGLYNEQFFGPGTRLTVL.